The 5 T cell receptor beta chains given below trace back to one sample, sequenced in a study of blood T cell repertoires in COVID-19. Repertoires were generated with immunoSEQ multiplex PCR, while TCRdb's copy carries only in-frame clones and drops some. The repertoire consists of about 330,000 clones, with about 90% occurring once and the leading ten covering less than 5.5%. The sequencing sample was made of PBMCs or T cells enriched from blood (not recorded which). The receptors derive from a man aged 25 to 40 who had recovered from COVID-19.

This sequence joins TRBV4-1 and TRBJ2-1; D might be TRBD2 (6 bases). Trimming took 4 bases from V and 3 from J, leaving 7 bases between them. This CDR3 contains 13 residues. Germline V CDR1 and CDR2: MGHRA, YSYEKL. CDR3: CASSPGGYNEQFF. The CDR3 DNA reads TGCGCCAGCAGCCCCGGGGGCTACAATGAGCAGTTCTTC.

The V call is TRBV6-5, the J call TRBJ1-6; D gene ambiguous. The CDR3 extends over 16 amino acids. The V and J ends lost 4 bases and 7 bases respectively, with 17 bases between them. CDR1 and CDR2 (germline): MNHEY, SVGAGI. For the CDR3, the DNA is TGTGCCAGCAGTTCTCGACCTCACGGGGAGAATTCACCCCTCCACTTT. It encodes CASSSRPHGENSPLHF.

The rearrangement links TRBV7-9 to TRBJ1-1, with TRBD1 matching 10 bases. The germline V gene has CDR1 SEHNR and CDR2 FQNEAQ (reference sequence). With 5 bases clipped from V and 9 bases from J, the junction kept 12 bases outside the gene matches. This CDR3 has 15 amino acids. The CDR3 bases are TGTGCCAGCAGCCCCCGACAGGGGGCATCGGCGAAAGCTTTCTTT. This codes for CASSPRQGASAKAFF. The variable domain in full, completed from reference TRBV7-9 and TRBJ1-1, reads DTGVSQNPRHKITKRGQNVTFRCDPISEHNRLYWYRQTLGQGPEFLTYFQNEAQLEKSRLLSDRFSAERPKGSFSTLEIQRTEQGDSAMYLCASSPRQGASAKAFFGQGTRLTVV.

This clone was recorded only once. The CDR3 bases are TGTGCCAGCAGTTTAGGGGCCTCTGCTAATGAAAAACTGTTTTTT. This translates into CASSLGASANEKLFF. The chain employs TRBV28 and TRBJ1-4, with D possibly being TRBD1 (5 bases). The CDR3 has 15 amino acids. Trimming took off 2 bases at V and 3 bases at J, with 10 bases between the two ends. Looked up from germline, CDR1 is MDHEN and CDR2 is SYDVKM.

V usage is TRBV5-1 and J usage is TRBJ2-7; 8 bases match TRBD1. The trim removed 6 bases at V and 3 bases at J, leaving 5 bases unmatched. Germline V gives CDR1 SGHRS, CDR2 YFSETQ. This CDR3 is built from 13 residues. The CDR3 region has the DNA TGCGCCAGCAACCCGGGACAGGACTACGAGCAGTACTTC. Translated, it gives CASNPGQDYEQYF.